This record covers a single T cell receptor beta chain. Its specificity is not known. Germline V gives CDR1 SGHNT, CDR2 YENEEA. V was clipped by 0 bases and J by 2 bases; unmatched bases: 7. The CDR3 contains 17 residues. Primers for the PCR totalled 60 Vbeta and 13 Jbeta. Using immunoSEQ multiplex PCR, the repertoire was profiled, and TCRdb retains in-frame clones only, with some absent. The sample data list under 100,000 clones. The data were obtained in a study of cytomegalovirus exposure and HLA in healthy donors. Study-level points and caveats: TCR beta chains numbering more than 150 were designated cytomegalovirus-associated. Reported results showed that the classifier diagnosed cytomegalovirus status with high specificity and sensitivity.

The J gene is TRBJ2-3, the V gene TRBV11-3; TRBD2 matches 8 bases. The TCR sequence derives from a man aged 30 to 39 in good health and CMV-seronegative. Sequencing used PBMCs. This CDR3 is CASSLDASGGATDTQYF. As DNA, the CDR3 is TGTGCCAGCAGCTTAGATGCGAGCGGGGGAGCCACAGATACGCAGTATTTT.